This T cell receptor (beta chain) was sequenced during a study of blood T cell repertoires in COVID-19. On the study more broadly: Italy, Spain and the United States were the sources of the convalescent and acute COVID-19 samples. From T cells, B-cell-depleted T cells, or PBMCs came the material, which was cDNA or gDNA.

The CDR3 is made up of 14 amino acids. Trimming took 5 bases from V and 5 from J, leaving 11 bases between them. Germline V gene data show CDR1 as SGHDT and CDR2 as YYEEEE. Methods used by the authors: Quantification of nucleated cells was approximated via reference gene primer amplification. TCRdb's copy holds only in-frame clones and misses some; the assay was immunoSEQ multiplex PCR. V and J calls plus clone size are reproduced from that table; the DNA served to infer D and trimming. The sample records more than 150,000 clones, around 91% being singletons. The clonotype was recovered from a man in his fifties with acute or convalescent COVID-19. Specimen: peripheral blood. The chain carries TRBV5-6 and TRBJ1-6; D not resolved. In nucleotides, the CDR3 is TGTGCCAGCAGTCCAAGGGAGAATAATTCACCCCTCCACTTT. As protein: CASSPRENNSPLHF.